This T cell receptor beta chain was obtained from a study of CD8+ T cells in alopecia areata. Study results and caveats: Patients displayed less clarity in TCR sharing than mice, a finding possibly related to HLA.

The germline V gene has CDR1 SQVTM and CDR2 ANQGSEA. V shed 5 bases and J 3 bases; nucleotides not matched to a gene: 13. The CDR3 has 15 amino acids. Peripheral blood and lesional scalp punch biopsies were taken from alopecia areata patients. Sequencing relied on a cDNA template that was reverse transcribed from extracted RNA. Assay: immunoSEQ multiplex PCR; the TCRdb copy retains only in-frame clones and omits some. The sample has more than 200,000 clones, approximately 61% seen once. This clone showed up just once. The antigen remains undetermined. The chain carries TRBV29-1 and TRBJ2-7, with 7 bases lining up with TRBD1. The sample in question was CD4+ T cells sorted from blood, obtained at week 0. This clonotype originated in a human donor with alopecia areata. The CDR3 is CSVLLRQTGNYEQYF. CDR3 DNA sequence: TGCAGCGTTCTCCTACGGCAGACAGGGAACTACGAGCAGTACTTC.